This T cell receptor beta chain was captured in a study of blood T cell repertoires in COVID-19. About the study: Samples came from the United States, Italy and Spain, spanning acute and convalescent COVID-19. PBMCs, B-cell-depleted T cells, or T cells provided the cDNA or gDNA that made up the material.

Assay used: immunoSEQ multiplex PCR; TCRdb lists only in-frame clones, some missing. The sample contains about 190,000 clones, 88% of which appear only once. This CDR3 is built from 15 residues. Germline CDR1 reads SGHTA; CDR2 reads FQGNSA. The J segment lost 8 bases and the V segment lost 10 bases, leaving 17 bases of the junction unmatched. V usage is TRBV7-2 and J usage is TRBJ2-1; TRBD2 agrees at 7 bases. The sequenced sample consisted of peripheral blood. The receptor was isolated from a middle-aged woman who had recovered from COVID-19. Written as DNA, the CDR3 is TGTGCCACCGAAAGGAGTGCGGGAGCCTTCCATGAGCAGTTCTTC. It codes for CATERSAGAFHEQFF.